The clone carrying this T cell receptor (beta chain) appeared many times. Trimming pared 2 bases from V and 3 bases from J, leaving 19 bases between. There are 17 residues in the CDR3. Germline V gene lookup returns CDR1 SGHRS and CDR2 YFSETQ. The data are from a study of T cells in Graves' hyperthyroidism and ophthalmopathy. Study background: Peripheral blood sampling occurred at initial diagnosis, before any treatment.

RNA transcripts served as the template for amplifying TCR beta CDR3 regions. The HTBI set primed first-round TCR CDR3 RT-PCR. In TCRdb, the multiplex PCR reads were re-called with MiXCR into one record per CDR3 protein. The sample carries some 620,000 distinct CDR3 sequences, about a sixth recorded once. The specimen was blood. The source of this sequence is a woman aged 25 to 39 with Graves' hyperthyroidism. The chain combines TRBV5-1 with TRBJ2-3; D is unresolved. In nucleotides, the CDR3 is TGCGCCAGCAGCTTTGATAGTACCTCTACCGCGACAGATACGCAGTATTTT. Translated, it gives CASSFDSTSTATDTQYF.